This T cell receptor (beta chain) came from a study of T cell repertoires in cytomegalovirus infection. Study-wide background: As its CMV epitopes, the study selected recently identified HLA-C-restricted and well-studied HLA-B-restricted targets. Shared public TCR beta signatures pointed to both CMV infection and a matching HLA type.

TCRdb processed the reads anew with MiXCR; each CDR3 protein has one entry. The data contain 800,000 to 950,000 distinct CDR3 sequences, over 25% of them singletons. This clonotype has a handful of counts. Antigen unknown. Notes on the study in general: Cumulative public TCR beta family frequency identified carriers of CMV plus the relevant HLA. HLA-C-restricted TCR beta clonotypes specific for CMV led the ex vivo response.

The receptor comes from a human donor in good health (CMV status not recorded). Some clones in this sample may be carry-over from other donors' samples. This specimen was cultured CD8+ T cells from PBMCs, taken from culture after CMV antigen stimulation.

CDR3 in DNA: TGTGCCAGCAGTGAAGGGGGGACTAGCTTAGATACGCAGTATTTT. Residues: CASSEGGTSLDTQYF. The rearrangement links TRBV25-1 to TRBJ2-3; 9 bases are shared with TRBD2. The CDR3 is 15 amino acids. CDR1 and CDR2 from the germline V gene are MGHDK and SYGVNS. The trim removed 2 bases at V and 5 bases at J, leaving 5 bases unmatched. Full variable domain (remainder filled in from reference TRBV25-1 and TRBJ2-3): EADIYQTPRYLVIGTGKKITLECSQTMGHDKMYWYQQDPGMELHLIHYSYGVNSTEKGDLSSESTVSRIRTEHFPLTLESARPSHTSQYLCASSEGGTSLDTQYFGPGTRLTVL.